Listed below are T cell receptor beta chains from one sample, sequenced in a study of Ad26.COV2.S vaccination and SARS-CoV-2 variants. The assay was immunoSEQ multiplex PCR, and TCRdb's table has in-frame clones only and misses some. The sample carries hundreds of thousands of clones, more than 80% recorded once. Sequencing was performed on peripheral blood, taken in a trial of Ad26.COV2.S vaccine versus placebo. The receptors originated from a person aged 18-65 years who received the Ad26.COV2.S COVID-19 vaccine or a placebo. CDR3s include the opening cysteine and the closing phenylalanine or tryptophan. The order of the fields is J gene, V gene, clone size, CDR3 protein. Expanded clones are given a class, and other clones once, few, many or no size at all.

j_call: TRBJ2-1
v_call: TRBV19
clone_size: NA
cdr3_aa: CASSIGTSGNEQFF

j_call: TRBJ1-1
v_call: TRBV6-5
clone_size: NA
cdr3_aa: CASSRTVWNTEAFF

j_call: TRBJ1-1
v_call: TRBV7-8
clone_size: NA
cdr3_aa: CASSLEYRDEAFF

j_call: TRBJ2-3
v_call: TRBV11-2
clone_size: NA
cdr3_aa: CASSLGLAADTQYF

j_call: TRBJ2-7
v_call: TRBV5-1
clone_size: NA
cdr3_aa: CASSGQGLHYEQYF

j_call: TRBJ1-1
v_call: TRBV6-2/TRBV6-3
clone_size: NA
cdr3_aa: CASSYSPRPPGDSTEAFF

j_call: TRBJ1-1
v_call: TRBV30
clone_size: few
cdr3_aa: CAWSWTGNTEAFF

j_call: TRBJ2-7
v_call: TRBV18
clone_size: NA
cdr3_aa: CASSIDRASYEQYF

j_call: TRBJ2-5
v_call: TRBV5-1
clone_size: NA
cdr3_aa: CASSRGADQETQYF

j_call: TRBJ2-1
v_call: TRBV7-2
clone_size: once
cdr3_aa: CASSIAGGPYNEQFF

j_call: TRBJ2-7
v_call: TRBV6-4
clone_size: NA
cdr3_aa: CASSDGLSRWASGNPRPYEQYF

j_call: TRBJ2-7
v_call: TRBV14
clone_size: NA
cdr3_aa: CASSPPRGVKSYEQYF

j_call: TRBJ1-2
v_call: TRBV18
clone_size: once
cdr3_aa: CASSPQGAPYGYTF

j_call: TRBJ1-2
v_call: TRBV2
clone_size: NA
cdr3_aa: CASHRDPNYGYTF

j_call: TRBJ2-3
v_call: TRBV25-1
clone_size: NA
cdr3_aa: CASNSNRGNGADTQYF

j_call: TRBJ1-1
v_call: TRBV18
clone_size: NA
cdr3_aa: CASSPGQYTEAFF

j_call: TRBJ2-2
v_call: TRBV5-6
clone_size: NA
cdr3_aa: CASSVGGLNTGELFF

j_call: TRBJ2-7
v_call: TRBV30
clone_size: NA
cdr3_aa: CAWRGRTSPYEQYF

j_call: TRBJ1-1
v_call: TRBV10-3
clone_size: NA
cdr3_aa: CAISDYSGMNTEAFF

j_call: TRBJ1-3
v_call: TRBV6-5
clone_size: NA
cdr3_aa: CASSYDSGMRNTIYF

j_call: TRBJ1-2
v_call: TRBV27
clone_size: NA
cdr3_aa: CASSLSGQGFSSYGYTF

j_call: TRBJ1-5
v_call: TRBV25-1
clone_size: NA
cdr3_aa: CASSPRDRGNQPQHF

j_call: TRBJ1-4
v_call: TRBV9
clone_size: NA
cdr3_aa: CASSVEGGRNEKLFF

j_call: TRBJ1-1
v_call: TRBV5-4
clone_size: NA
cdr3_aa: CASSTTGANTEAFF

j_call: TRBJ2-7
v_call: TRBV5-1
clone_size: NA
cdr3_aa: CASSFGERGRPSYEQYF

j_call: TRBJ1-6
v_call: TRBV2
clone_size: NA
cdr3_aa: CASSASGGYNSPLHF

j_call: TRBJ2-7
v_call: TRBV6-1
clone_size: NA
cdr3_aa: CASSEQGPYLSYEQYF

j_call: TRBJ1-2
v_call: TRBV18
clone_size: NA
cdr3_aa: CASSPVKGSSEGYTF

j_call: TRBJ2-5
v_call: TRBV7-9
clone_size: NA
cdr3_aa: CASSLVEGPLQETQYF

j_call: TRBJ2-2
v_call: TRBV24-1
clone_size: once
cdr3_aa: CATQRGLTGELFF

j_call: TRBJ2-3
v_call: TRBV7-8
clone_size: NA
cdr3_aa: CASSTSPQPTDTQYF

j_call: TRBJ1-5
v_call: TRBV2
clone_size: NA
cdr3_aa: CASSETGLVGQPQHF

j_call: TRBJ1-5
v_call: TRBV9
clone_size: NA
cdr3_aa: CASSVGAGDQPQHF

j_call: TRBJ1-1
v_call: TRBV2
clone_size: once
cdr3_aa: CASTGQLNTEAFF

j_call: TRBJ1-1
v_call: TRBV6-5
clone_size: NA
cdr3_aa: CASSYSNGVTEAFF

j_call: TRBJ2-5
v_call: TRBV5-6
clone_size: NA
cdr3_aa: CASSLATGETQYF

j_call: TRBJ1-2
v_call: TRBV6-1
clone_size: NA
cdr3_aa: CASSEAKGGGLGYGYTF

j_call: TRBJ2-7
v_call: TRBV15
clone_size: NA
cdr3_aa: CATSLSQGVQYF

j_call: TRBJ2-7
v_call: TRBV24-1
clone_size: once
cdr3_aa: CATMCRDRGNYEQYF

j_call: TRBJ1-2
v_call: TRBV6-5
clone_size: NA
cdr3_aa: CASSYQIANYGYTF

j_call: TRBJ2-5
v_call: TRBV10-3
clone_size: NA
cdr3_aa: CAISESSSGKVPGQETQYF

j_call: TRBJ1-5
v_call: TRBV29-1
clone_size: once
cdr3_aa: CSVRDREWEPQHF

j_call: TRBJ1-2
v_call: TRBV18
clone_size: NA
cdr3_aa: CASSRLSLLDGYTF